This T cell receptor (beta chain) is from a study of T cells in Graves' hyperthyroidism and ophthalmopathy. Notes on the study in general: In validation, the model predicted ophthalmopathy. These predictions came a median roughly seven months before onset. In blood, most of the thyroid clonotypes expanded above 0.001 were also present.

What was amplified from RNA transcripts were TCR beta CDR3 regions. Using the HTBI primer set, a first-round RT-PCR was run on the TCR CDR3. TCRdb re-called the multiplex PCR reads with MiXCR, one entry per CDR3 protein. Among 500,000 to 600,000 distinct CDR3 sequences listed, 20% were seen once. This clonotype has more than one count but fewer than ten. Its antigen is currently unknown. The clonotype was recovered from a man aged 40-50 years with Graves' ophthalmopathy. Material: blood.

CDR3 residues: CSARKGLAGDEQYF. DNA for the CDR3: TGCAGTGCTAGAAAGGGACTAGCGGGAGACGAGCAGTACTTC. This chain joins TRBV20-1 and TRBJ2-7; 14 bases are a match to TRBD2. The germline V gene has CDR1 DFQATT and CDR2 SNEGSKA (reference sequence). CDR3 size: 14 residues. J gave up 5 bases and V 2 bases, and 2 bases lay outside the gene matches.